The entry that follows covers one T cell receptor (beta chain) sequence. The antigen it recognizes is unknown. No clone much larger than this one lies a single base away; base qualities are absent. Library method: the immunoSEQ multiplex PCR assay. Not all clones reach the TCRdb copy of this immuneACCESS table, which keeps in-frame sequences only. Checked studies attribute under half of the gap to unresolved V genes and leave the rest unexplained. A total of approximately 37,000 clones appear in this sample, about 93% of them only once. The ten largest clones add up to 0.3% to 0.4% of the sample. Inclusive of the bounding cysteine and phenylalanine, the CDR3 is 17 residues long. Of the read, only the CDR3 DNA is kept; its 51 bases are in frame from base 1. CDR1 ENHRY and CDR2 SYGVKD were looked up in the germline V gene. V lost 2 bases and J lost 5 bases, and the count of bases not matched to a germline gene is 10.

This specimen comes from a study of T cell changes during pregnancy in multiple sclerosis (dated by TCRdb to about 2019). About the study as a whole: In women with multiple sclerosis, the researchers looked at how the T cell repertoire shifted as pregnancy progressed.

The clonotype comes from a female donor in good health, enrolled as a control in a pregnancy study. The sequences come from CD4+ T cells from peripheral blood mononuclear cells, collected in the third trimester of pregnancy. Recombination linked TRBV10-3 to TRBJ2-5; 11 of the junction bases match TRBD2. The CDR3 sequence is CAISEEGSGRAGETQYF. The DNA sequence follows: TGTGCCATCAGTGAGGAGGGTAGCGGGAGGGCTGGGGAGACCCAGTACTTC.